This T cell receptor (beta chain) was profiled in a study of identical twins listed by TCRdb under 2016. Regarding the study in general: To test whether fetal clonotypes persist, this study deep-sequenced TCR alpha and beta repertoires from monozygotic twins, from unrelated adults of various ages, and from cord blood. Replicate twin experiments were performed at different times using different library preparation protocols to rule out contamination. Study-level results and caveats: Compared with coincidental sharing between unrelated individuals, out-of-frame TCR alpha sequences shared between twins showed an excess of sequences with low generation probability. Fewer insertions were carried by abundant cord blood beta clonotypes, a similar but weaker trend appeared in young adult naive repertoires, and no such trend appeared in memory repertoires. A weaker excess of twin sharing was found in beta out-of-frame sequences because the signal-to-noise ratio was lowered by fewer shared sequences. Conclusions relied on cross-sectional statistical analysis, since the same donors could not be followed over many years. In monozygotic twins, recombination models systematically underestimated out-of-frame TCR alpha sharing, but the models matched the sharing seen between unrelated individuals. Invariant T cells such as MAIT and iNKT could partly confound zero-insertion analyses, though diverse VJ usage argued against this for most clonotypes.

The method behind the library was 5' RACE. The sequencer listed for this sample is Illumina HiSeq 2000. A universal primer binding site was introduced by template switching, and a unique molecular identifier was present in the final cDNA, enabling accurate counting of TCR cDNA molecules. Specific primers in the conserved constant-segment region were used to synthesize first-strand cDNA for the TCR alpha and beta chains. To control for contamination, every cDNA library carried two barcodes: a SMART-Mk sample barcode plus Illumina barcodes. TruSeq adapter sequences, together with Illumina sample barcodes, were added in two successive PCR steps. The Illumina HiSeq platform was used with custom primers to sequence TCR alpha and beta cDNA libraries. The original methods were these. Raw reads were processed with MiGEC to extract unique molecular identifiers, and MiXCR was used to determine CDR3 positions. For each individual, recombination models were inferred using an EM algorithm with the repgenHMM and IGoR tools. Shared clonotypes were analyzed with the tcR package in R, and sharing was normalized by the product of cloneset sizes. To study raw recombination free of thymic and clonal selection effects, out-of-frame nonproductive sequences were analyzed. In-frame beta chains were kept once TCRdb had trimmed the public reads at Q25 with fastp and called clones with MiXCR. One record per CDR3 amino acid sequence lists the most common genes and DNA. Clone size and V and J calls follow TCRdb, not the original study. Within this sample are hundreds of thousands of distinct CDR3 sequences, with approximately 9% of them counted one time only. The biggest ten clones account for approximately 0.94% of the sample.

About this clonotype itself: The antigen it binds to is not known. The input lacks base qualities; no much larger clone sits a single base away.

Every donor was a healthy Caucasian. Three pairs of female monozygotic twins, all aged 18 to 29 years, were included in the twin cohort. The RNA used for TCR libraries was isolated from peripheral blood mononuclear cells. The CDR3 contains 17 residues, cysteine and phenylalanine counted. Of the read, only the CDR3 DNA is kept; its 51 bases are in frame from base 1. As encoded in the germline V gene (reference sequence), CDR1 is LGHDT while CDR2 is YNNKEL. At the junction V is shortened by 5 bases and J by 6 bases; bases outside the gene matches: 13. This sample also belongs to another study, concerning yellow fever vaccine responses in identical twins. The second publication reports: According to the authors, the vaccine-induced T cell response in identical twins seemed to be partly convergent and partly specific to each individual. In identical twins, the study followed T cell clones that responded to the vaccine with precision.

This TCR came from a young woman in good health. The V and J segments used are TRBV3-1 and TRBJ2-1; TRBD2 matches 10 bases in the middle. Sample: PBMCs. The CDR3 region: CASSYRRSGGASNEQFF. Here is the DNA: TGTGCCAGCAGCTACCGCCGAAGCGGGGGGGCCTCCAATGAGCAGTTCTTC.